Below, one T cell receptor (beta chain) is given with its context. Antigen specificity is unknown. This specimen belongs to a study of CD8 T cells in ankylosing spondylitis. Whole-study findings and limits: With a CD8+ phenotype, disease-linked clones were relatively rare in peripheral blood. Ankylosing spondylitis blood appeared to be characterized by a TCR beta motif of about 8 highly homologous variants.

TCRdb recomputed calls from the 5' RACE reads with MiXCR, one row per CDR3 protein. Of approximately 440,000 distinct CDR3 sequences listed, approximately 17% were seen once; the top ten hold 0.85% to 1.3%. This CDR3 is built from 15 residues. Germline CDR1 reads LGHDT; CDR2 reads YNNKEL (reference sequence). V was clipped by 1 base and J by 0 bases, with 7 bases between them. The sample was blood, either unsorted or a sorted T cell fraction (not recorded which). The receptor's source is a male donor with ankylosing spondylitis. This rearrangement joins TRBV3-1 to TRBJ1-5; D may be TRBD1 (6 bases). This CDR3 reads CASSQGTVSNQPQHF. DNA of the CDR3: TGTGCCAGCAGCCAAGGGACAGTTAGCAATCAGCCCCAGCATTTT.